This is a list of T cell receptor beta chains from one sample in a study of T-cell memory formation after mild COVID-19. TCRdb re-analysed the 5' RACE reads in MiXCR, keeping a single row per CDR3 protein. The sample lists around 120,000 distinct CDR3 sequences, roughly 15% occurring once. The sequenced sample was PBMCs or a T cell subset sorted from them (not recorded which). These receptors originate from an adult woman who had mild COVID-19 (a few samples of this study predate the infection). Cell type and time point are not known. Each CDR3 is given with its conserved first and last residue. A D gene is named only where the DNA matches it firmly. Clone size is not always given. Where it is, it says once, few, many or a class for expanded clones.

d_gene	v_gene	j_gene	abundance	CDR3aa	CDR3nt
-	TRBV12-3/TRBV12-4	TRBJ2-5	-	CASSLMGYETQYF	TGTGCCAGCAGTTTAATGGGGTATGAGACCCAGTACTTC
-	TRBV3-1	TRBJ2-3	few	CASSGVVGTDTQYF	TGTGCCAGCAGCGGGGTCGTGGGGACAGATACGCAGTATTTT
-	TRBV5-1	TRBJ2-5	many	CASSGSPQETQYF	TGCGCCAGCAGCGGAAGTCCCCAAGAGACCCAGTACTTC
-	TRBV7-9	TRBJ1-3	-	CASSLLWGPGDTIYF	TGTGCCAGCAGCCTACTATGGGGGCCCGGGGACACCATATATTTT
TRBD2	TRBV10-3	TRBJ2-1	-	CASSGTSGGYNEQFF	TGTGCCTCTTCCGGGACTAGCGGGGGCTACAATGAGCAGTTCTTC
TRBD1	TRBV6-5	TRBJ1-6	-	CASSGGQGMNSPLHF	TGTGCCAGCAGCGGGGGACAGGGGATGAATTCACCCCTCCACTTT
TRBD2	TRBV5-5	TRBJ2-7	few	CASSLSGLAGGAYEQYF	TGTGCCAGCAGCCTATCCGGACTAGCGGGAGGGGCATACGAGCAGTACTTC
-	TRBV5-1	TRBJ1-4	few	CASSLGRPQEKLFF	TGCGCCAGCAGCTTGGGTCGACCACAAGAAAAACTGTTTTTT
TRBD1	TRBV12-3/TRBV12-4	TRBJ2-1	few	CASSLRETGAEQFF	TGTGCCAGCAGTTTAAGGGAGACAGGGGCTGAGCAGTTCTTC
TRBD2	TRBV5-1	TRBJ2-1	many	CASSLEVAGVDEQFF	TGCGCCAGCAGCTTGGAGGTAGCGGGAGTGGATGAGCAGTTCTTC
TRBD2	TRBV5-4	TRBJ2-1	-	CASSHGTSGYYNEQFF	TGTGCCAGCAGCCACGGGACTAGCGGATACTACAATGAGCAGTTCTTC
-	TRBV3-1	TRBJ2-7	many	CASSPEATGKQYF	TGTGCCAGCAGCCCGGAAGCTACCGGAAAGCAGTACTTC
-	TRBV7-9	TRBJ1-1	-	CASSSWENTEAFF	TGTGCCAGCAGCTCTTGGGAGAACACTGAAGCTTTCTTT
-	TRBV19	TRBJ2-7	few	CASSIRDEQYF	TGTGCCAGTAGTATCCGGGACGAGCAGTACTTC
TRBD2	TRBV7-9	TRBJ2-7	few	CAILGGTGTVYEQYF	TGTGCCATCCTGGGGGGGACCGGGACTGTCTACGAGCAGTACTTC
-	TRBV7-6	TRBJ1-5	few	CASSLDGNSNQPQHF	TGTGCCAGCAGCTTAGACGGAAATAGCAATCAGCCCCAGCATTTT
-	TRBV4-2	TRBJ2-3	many	CASSPGTGDTDTQYF	TGTGCCAGCAGCCCCGGGACTGGAGACACAGATACGCAGTATTTT
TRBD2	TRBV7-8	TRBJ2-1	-	CASSLPAGVEYEQFF	TGTGCCAGCAGCTTACCGGCGGGAGTGGAATATGAGCAGTTCTTC
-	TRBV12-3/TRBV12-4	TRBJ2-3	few	CASVMGRNTQYF	TGTGCCAGCGTAATGGGTAGAAATACGCAGTATTTT
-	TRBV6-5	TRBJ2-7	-	CASSYSGVWNYEQYF	TGTGCCAGCAGTTACTCCGGGGTTTGGAACTACGAGCAGTACTTC
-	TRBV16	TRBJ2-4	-	CASSQWDGTAKNIQYF	TGTGCCAGCAGCCAATGGGACGGGACCGCCAAAAACATTCAGTACTTC
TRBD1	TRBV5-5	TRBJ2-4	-	CASSLGAGQALNIQYF	TGTGCCAGCAGCTTGGGGGCGGGACAGGCGCTGAACATTCAGTACTTC
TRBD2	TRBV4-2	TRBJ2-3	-	CASSQGGRNADTQYF	TGTGCCAGCAGCCAAGGCGGGAGAAACGCAGATACGCAGTATTTT
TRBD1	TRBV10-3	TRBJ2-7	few	CAISESRTGTTYEQYF	TGTGCCATCAGTGAGTCCAGGACAGGGACCACCTACGAGCAGTACTTC
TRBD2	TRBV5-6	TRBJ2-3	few	CASSLVPLAGGPDTQYF	TGTGCCAGCAGCTTGGTCCCTCTAGCGGGAGGGCCAGATACGCAGTATTTT
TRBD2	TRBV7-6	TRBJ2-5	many	CASSPVRLAGGPLQETQYF	TGTGCCAGCAGCCCGGTCAGGCTAGCGGGAGGACCACTCCAAGAGACCCAGTACTTC
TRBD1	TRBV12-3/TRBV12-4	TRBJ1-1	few	CASRPPDRGPTEAFF	TGTGCCAGCAGACCTCCGGACAGGGGGCCCACTGAAGCTTTCTTT
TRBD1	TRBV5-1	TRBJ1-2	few	CASSSWTGGDYGYTF	TGCGCCAGCAGCTCTTGGACAGGGGGAGACTATGGCTACACCTTC
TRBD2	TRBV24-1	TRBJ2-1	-	CATSDVAGGAISLRADEQFF	TGTGCCACCAGTGACGTAGCGGGAGGCGCTATATCCCTAAGAGCCGATGAGCAGTTCTTC
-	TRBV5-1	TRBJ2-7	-	CASSLGLVVREQYF	TGCGCCAGCAGCTTGGGGCTAGTGGTTCGCGAGCAGTACTTC
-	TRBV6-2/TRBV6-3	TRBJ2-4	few	CASSYSDLNIQYF	TGTGCCAGCAGTTACTCGGACCTAAACATTCAGTACTTC
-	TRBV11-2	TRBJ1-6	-	CASSQESNSPLHF	TGTGCCAGCAGCCAAGAAAGTAATTCACCCCTCCACTTT
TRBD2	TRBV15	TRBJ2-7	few	CATSKGSGAGSYEQYF	TGTGCCACCAGCAAGGGTAGCGGGGCCGGGTCCTACGAGCAGTACTTC
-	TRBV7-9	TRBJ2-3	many	CASSFEVPDTQYF	TGTGCCAGCAGCTTTGAGGTCCCAGATACGCAGTATTTT
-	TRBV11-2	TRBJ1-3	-	CASSLSDSGNTIYF	TGTGCCAGCAGCTTAAGTGACTCTGGAAACACCATATATTTT
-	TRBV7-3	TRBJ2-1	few	CASSPTRGGHNEQFF	TGTGCCAGCAGCCCAACCCGAGGGGGGCACAATGAGCAGTTCTTC
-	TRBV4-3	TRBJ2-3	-	CASSQASGYGADTQYF	TGCGCCAGCAGCCAAGCTTCTGGATATGGCGCAGATACGCAGTATTTT
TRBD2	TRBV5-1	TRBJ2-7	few	CASSPGLAGPSYEQYF	TGCGCCAGCAGCCCGGGACTAGCGGGACCCTCCTACGAGCAGTACTTC
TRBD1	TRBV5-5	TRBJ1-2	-	CASSLGQGGNYGYTF	TGTGCCAGCAGCTTGGGACAGGGGGGAAACTATGGCTACACCTTC
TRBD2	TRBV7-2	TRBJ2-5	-	CASSAGTSGVETQYF	TGTGCCAGCAGCGCTGGGACTAGCGGGGTGGAGACCCAGTACTTC
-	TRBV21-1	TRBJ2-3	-	CASSPKERGWTDTQYF	TGTGCCAGCAGCCCGAAAGAGAGGGGATGGACAGATACGCAGTATTTT
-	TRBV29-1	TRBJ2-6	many	CSVVGRQLSKSGANVLTF	TGCAGCGTTGTGGGCAGACAACTCTCGAAATCTGGGGCCAACGTCCTGACTTTC
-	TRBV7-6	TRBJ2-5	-	CASSSTPGLQETQYF	TGTGCCAGCAGCTCTACCCCCGGTCTGCAAGAGACCCAGTACTTC
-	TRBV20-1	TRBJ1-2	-	CSVKGPSYGYTF	TGCAGTGTTAAGGGACCTTCCTATGGCTACACCTTC
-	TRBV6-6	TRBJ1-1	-	CASSYSMGTEAFF	TGTGCCAGCAGTTACTCGATGGGCACTGAAGCTTTCTTT
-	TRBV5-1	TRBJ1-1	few	CASSDWGTTEAFF	TGCGCCAGCAGCGATTGGGGGACCACTGAAGCTTTCTTT
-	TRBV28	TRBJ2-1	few	CASLLRGRVYNEQFF	TGTGCCAGCCTCCTTCGAGGCAGGGTATACAATGAGCAGTTCTTC
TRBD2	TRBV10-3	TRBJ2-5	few	CAISAGTSGIYQETQYF	TGTGCCATCAGCGCCGGGACTAGCGGGATATACCAAGAGACCCAGTACTTC
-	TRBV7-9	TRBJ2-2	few	CASTPGVGELFF	TGTGCCAGCACCCCAGGGGTCGGGGAGCTGTTTTTT
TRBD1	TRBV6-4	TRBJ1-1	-	CASSSGGEGTEAFF	TGTGCCAGCAGTTCAGGGGGCGAAGGCACTGAAGCTTTCTTT
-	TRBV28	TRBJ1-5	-	CASSYMGASNQPQHF	TGTGCCAGCAGTTATATGGGGGCGAGCAATCAGCCCCAGCATTTT
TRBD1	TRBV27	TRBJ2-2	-	CASSLRQGAGGELFF	TGTGCCAGCAGTTTACGACAGGGGGCCGGCGGGGAGCTGTTTTTT
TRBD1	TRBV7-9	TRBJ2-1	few	CASSLAQGAGEQFF	TGTGCCAGCAGCTTAGCCCAGGGGGCGGGAGAGCAGTTCTTC
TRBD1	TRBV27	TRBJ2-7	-	CASSYVDRGLDEQYF	TGTGCCAGCAGTTACGTGGACAGGGGGCTCGACGAGCAGTACTTC
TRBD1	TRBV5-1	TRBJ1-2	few	CASSASTGFYGYTF	TGCGCCAGCAGCGCCTCGACAGGGTTCTATGGCTACACCTTC
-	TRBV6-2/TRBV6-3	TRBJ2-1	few	CASSFGGAQFF	TGTGCCAGCAGTTTTGGAGGGGCCCAGTTCTTC
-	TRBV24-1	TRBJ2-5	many	CATSDAGEGRETQYF	TGTGCCACCAGTGATGCAGGGGAGGGTCGGGAGACCCAGTACTTC
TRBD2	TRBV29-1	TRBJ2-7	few	CSVHTRTSGIYEQYF	TGCAGCGTTCATACGAGGACTAGCGGGATCTACGAGCAGTACTTC
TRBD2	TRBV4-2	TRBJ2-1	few	CASSQDPVRASGIGSYNEQFF	TGTGCCAGCAGCCAAGATCCCGTGCGGGCTAGCGGTATAGGTTCCTACAATGAGCAGTTCTTC
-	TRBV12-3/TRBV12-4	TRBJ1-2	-	CASSLPSYGYTF	TGTGCCAGCAGTTTACCTTCCTATGGCTACACCTTC